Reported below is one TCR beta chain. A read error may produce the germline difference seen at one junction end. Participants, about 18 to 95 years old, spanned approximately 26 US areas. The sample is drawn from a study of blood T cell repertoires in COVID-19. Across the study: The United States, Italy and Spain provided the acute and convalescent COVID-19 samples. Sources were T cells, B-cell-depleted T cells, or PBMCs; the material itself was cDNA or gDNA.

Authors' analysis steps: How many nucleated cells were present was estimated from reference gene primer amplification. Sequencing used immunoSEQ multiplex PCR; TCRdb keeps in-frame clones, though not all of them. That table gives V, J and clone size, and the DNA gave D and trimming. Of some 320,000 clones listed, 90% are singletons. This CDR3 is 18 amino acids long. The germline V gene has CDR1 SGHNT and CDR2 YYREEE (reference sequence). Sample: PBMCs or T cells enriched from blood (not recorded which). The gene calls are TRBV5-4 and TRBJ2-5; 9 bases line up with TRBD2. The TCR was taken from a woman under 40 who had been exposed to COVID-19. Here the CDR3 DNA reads TGTGCCAGCAGCCTAAAAACCCTAGCGGGGCCAGGGAGGCAGACCCAGAACTTC. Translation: CASSLKTLAGPGRQTQNF.